This paragraph reports one T cell receptor beta chain. The antigen is not known. Sample time point: week 35, safety follow-up. The study gave 300 ug of mutant IDH1 20-mer peptide per vaccine dose, with topical imiquimod. Trimming removed 3 bases at V and 1 base at J, with 8 bases between. The CDR3 is 14 amino acids. The germline V gene has CDR1 LNHNV and CDR2 YYDKDF (reference sequence). The sample is drawn from a study of a mutant IDH1 vaccine in newly diagnosed glioma. Measured with immunoSEQ multiplex PCR; TCRdb has only the in-frame clones, and not every one. The data contain about 58,000 clones, approximately 80% of them seen just once; the ten biggest clones take up 5.4%.

The origin of this receptor is a man aged 40-49 years with glioma. The sequencing used PBMCs, collected from a glioma patient whose treatment included an IDH1 peptide vaccine. The chain uses TRBV15 and TRBJ2-3, with D tentatively TRBD1 or TRBD2 (5 bases each). The CDR3 sequence: CATSSGTGTDTQYF. CDR3 in DNA: TGTGCCACCAGCAGTGGGACGGGCACAGATACGCAGTATTTT.